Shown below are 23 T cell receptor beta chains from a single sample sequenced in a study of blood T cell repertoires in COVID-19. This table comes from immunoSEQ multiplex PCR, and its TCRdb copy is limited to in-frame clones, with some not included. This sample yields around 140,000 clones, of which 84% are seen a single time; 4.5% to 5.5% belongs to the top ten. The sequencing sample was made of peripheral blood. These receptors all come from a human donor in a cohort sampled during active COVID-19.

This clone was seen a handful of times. The DNA of the CDR3 is TGTGCCAGCAGCACCGCGGGGGGGCCCCAAGAGACCCAGTACTTC. Residues: CASSTAGGPQETQYF. This chain uses TRBV9 with TRBJ2-5, with 9 bases aligning to TRBD2. CDR3 size: 15 residues. V trimming: 4 bases; J trimming: 1 base; junction bases outside the gene matches: 5. The germline CDR1 and CDR2 sequences are SGDLS and YYNGEE.

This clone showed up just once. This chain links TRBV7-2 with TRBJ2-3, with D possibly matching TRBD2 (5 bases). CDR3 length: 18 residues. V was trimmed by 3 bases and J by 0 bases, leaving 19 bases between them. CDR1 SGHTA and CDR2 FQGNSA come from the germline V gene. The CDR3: CASSFRTTTHPSTDTQYF. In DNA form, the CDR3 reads TGTGCCAGCAGCTTCCGTACGACTACTCACCCTAGCACAGATACGCAGTATTTT. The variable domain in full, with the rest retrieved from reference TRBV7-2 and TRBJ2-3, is GAGVSQSPSNKVTEKGKDVELRCDPISGHTALYWYRQSLGQGLEFLIYFQGNSAPDKSGLPSDRFSAERTGGSVSTLTIQRTQQEDSAVYLCASSFRTTTHPSTDTQYFGPGTRLTVL.

The CDR3 protein is CASSGRDRDHEQYF. The CDR3, as DNA: TGTGCCAGCAGCGGCCGGGACAGGGACCACGAGCAGTACTTC. The V gene is TRBV11-1, the J gene TRBJ2-7; TRBD1 agrees at 9 bases. The CDR3 consists of 14 residues. From germline, CDR1 is SGHAT and CDR2 FQDESV (reference sequence). The trim removed 5 bases at V and 5 bases at J, leaving 7 bases unmatched.

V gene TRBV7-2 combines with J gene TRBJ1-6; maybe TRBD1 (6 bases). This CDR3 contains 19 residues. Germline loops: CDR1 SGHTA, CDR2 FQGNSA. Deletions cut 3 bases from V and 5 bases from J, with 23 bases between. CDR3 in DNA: TGTGCCAGCAGCTTTTATTCGATACCAGGGGACGTCGATAATTCACCCCTCCACTTT. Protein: CASSFYSIPGDVDNSPLHF.

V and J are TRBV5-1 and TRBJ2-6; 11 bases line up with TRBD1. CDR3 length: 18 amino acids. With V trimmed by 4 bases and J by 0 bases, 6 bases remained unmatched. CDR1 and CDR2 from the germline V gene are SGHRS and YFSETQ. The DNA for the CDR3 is TGCGCCAGCAGCCCACCCGGGACAGGGGGCTCTGGGGCCAACGTCCTGACTTTC. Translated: CASSPPGTGGSGANVLTF.

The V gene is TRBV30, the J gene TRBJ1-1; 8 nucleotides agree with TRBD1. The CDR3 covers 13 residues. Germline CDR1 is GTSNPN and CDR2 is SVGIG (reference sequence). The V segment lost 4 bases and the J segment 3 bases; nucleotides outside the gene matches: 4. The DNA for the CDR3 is TGTGCCTGGACCCGGGACAGGTACACTGAAGCTTTCTTT. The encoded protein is CAWTRDRYTEAFF.

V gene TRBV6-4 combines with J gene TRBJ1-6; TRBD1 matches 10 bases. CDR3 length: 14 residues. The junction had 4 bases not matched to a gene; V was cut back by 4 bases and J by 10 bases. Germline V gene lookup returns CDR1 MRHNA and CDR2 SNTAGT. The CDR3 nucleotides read TGTGCCAGCAGTGGGACAGGGGGGGGATCACCCCTCCACTTT. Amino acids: CASSGTGGGSPLHF.

CDR3 region: CASSGRRLAGASEDTQYF. The CDR3 DNA reads TGTGCCAGTAGTGGCCGAAGGTTAGCGGGAGCTTCAGAAGATACGCAGTATTTT. This chain joins TRBV19 and TRBJ2-3; 9 nucleotides line up with TRBD2. V was clipped by 5 bases and J by 5 bases; unmatched bases: 17. The CDR3 totals 18 residues. Germline-derived CDR1 and CDR2 are LNHDA and SQIVND (reference sequence).

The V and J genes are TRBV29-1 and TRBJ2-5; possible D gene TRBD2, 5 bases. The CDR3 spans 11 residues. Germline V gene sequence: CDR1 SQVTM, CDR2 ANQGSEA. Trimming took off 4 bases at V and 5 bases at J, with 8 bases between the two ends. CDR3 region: CSVVAPETQYF. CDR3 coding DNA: TGCAGCGTTGTAGCGCCGGAGACCCAGTACTTC.

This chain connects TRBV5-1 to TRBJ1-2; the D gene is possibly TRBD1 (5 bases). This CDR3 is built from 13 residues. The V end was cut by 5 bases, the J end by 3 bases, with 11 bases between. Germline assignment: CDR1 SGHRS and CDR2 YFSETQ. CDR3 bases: TGCGCCAGCAGTCCCGACAGTGACTATGGCTACACCTTC. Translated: CASSPDSDYGYTF.

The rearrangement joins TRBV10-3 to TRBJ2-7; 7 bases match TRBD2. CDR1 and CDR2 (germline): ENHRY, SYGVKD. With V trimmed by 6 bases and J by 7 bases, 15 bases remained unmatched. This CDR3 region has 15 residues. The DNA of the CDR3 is TGTGCCATCAGGGGACTAAGGGAGGGCTTGGGAGAGCAGTACTTC. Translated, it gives CAIRGLREGLGEQYF.

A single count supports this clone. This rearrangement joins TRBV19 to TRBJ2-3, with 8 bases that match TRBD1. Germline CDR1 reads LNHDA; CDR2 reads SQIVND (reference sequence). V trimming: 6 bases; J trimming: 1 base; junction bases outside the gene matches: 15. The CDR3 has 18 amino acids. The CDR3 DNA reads TGTGCCAGTAGGGGGCGTCAGGGGGCCCGAGGGGGCACAGATACGCAGTATTTT. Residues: CASRGRQGARGGTDTQYF.

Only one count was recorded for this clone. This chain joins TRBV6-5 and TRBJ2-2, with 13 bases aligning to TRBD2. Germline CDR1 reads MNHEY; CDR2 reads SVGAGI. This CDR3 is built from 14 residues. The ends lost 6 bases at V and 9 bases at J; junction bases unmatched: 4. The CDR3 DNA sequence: TGTGCCAGCAGACTAGCGGGGGGGCGGTGGGAGCTGTTTTTT. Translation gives CASRLAGGRWELFF.

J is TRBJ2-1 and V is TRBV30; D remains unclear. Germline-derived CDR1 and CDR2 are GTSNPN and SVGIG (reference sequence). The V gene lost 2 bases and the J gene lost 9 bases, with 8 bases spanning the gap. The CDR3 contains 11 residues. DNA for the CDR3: TGTGCCTGGAGTACCGTAGTTGAGCAGTTCTTC. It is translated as CAWSTVVEQFF.

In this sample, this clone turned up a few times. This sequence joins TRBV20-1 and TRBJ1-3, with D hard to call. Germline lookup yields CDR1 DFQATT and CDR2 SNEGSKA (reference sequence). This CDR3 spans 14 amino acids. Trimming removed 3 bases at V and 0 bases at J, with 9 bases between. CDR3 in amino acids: CSASVHFSGNTIYF. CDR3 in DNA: TGCAGTGCTAGTGTCCACTTCTCTGGAAACACCATATATTTT.

DNA for the CDR3: TGTGCCAGCAGTGTTCCCAGGGACAGCCACGAGCAGTACTTC. Encoded protein: CASSVPRDSHEQYF. The V gene is TRBV2, the J gene TRBJ2-7, with 7 positions matching TRBD1. With 4 bases clipped from V and 5 bases from J, the junction kept 8 bases outside the gene matches. Per the germline V gene, CDR1 is SNHLY and CDR2 is FYNNEI. The CDR3 consists of 14 residues.

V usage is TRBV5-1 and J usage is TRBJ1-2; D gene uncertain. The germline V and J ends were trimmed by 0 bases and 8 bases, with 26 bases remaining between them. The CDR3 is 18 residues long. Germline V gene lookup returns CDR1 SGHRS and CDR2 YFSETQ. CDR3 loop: CASSLAGGEVILPWGYTF. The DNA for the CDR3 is TGCGCCAGCAGCTTGGCCGGCGGCGAGGTTATCCTACCTTGGGGCTACACCTTC.

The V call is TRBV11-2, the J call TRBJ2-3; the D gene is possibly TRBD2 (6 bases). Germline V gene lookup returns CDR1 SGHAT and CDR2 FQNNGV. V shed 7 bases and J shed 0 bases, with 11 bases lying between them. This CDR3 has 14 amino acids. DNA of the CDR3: TGTGCCAGCAAGGCGGGGCCTAGCACAGATACGCAGTATTTT. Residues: CASKAGPSTDTQYF.

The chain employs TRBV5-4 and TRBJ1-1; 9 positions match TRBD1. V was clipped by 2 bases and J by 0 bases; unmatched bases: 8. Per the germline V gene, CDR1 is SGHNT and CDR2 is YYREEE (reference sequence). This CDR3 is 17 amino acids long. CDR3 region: CASSFPGQGRMNTEAFF. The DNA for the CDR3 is TGTGCCAGCAGCTTTCCGGGACAGGGACGGATGAACACTGAAGCTTTCTTT.

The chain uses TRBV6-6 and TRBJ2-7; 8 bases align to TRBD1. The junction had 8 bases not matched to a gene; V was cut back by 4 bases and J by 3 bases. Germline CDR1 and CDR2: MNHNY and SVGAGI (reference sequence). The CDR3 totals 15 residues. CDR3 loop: CASSSPGQENYEQYF. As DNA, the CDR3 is TGTGCCAGCAGTTCTCCGGGACAGGAGAACTACGAGCAGTACTTC.

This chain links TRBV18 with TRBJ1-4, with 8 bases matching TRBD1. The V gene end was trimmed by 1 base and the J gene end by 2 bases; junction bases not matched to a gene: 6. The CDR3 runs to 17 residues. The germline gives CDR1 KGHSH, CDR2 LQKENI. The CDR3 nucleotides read TGTGCCAGCTCACCACAAGGACAGGGACACACTAATGAAAAACTGTTTTTT. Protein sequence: CASSPQGQGHTNEKLFF.

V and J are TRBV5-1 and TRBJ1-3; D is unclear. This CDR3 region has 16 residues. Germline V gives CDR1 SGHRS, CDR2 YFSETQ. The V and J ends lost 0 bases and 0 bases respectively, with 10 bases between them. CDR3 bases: TGCGCCAGCAGCTTGGGTCAGATCAGCTCTGGAAACACCATATATTTT. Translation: CASSLGQISSGNTIYF.

The CDR3 DNA reads TGCAGCGCCACCCCAGGGGTAAATGGAAACACCATATATTTT. It codes for CSATPGVNGNTIYF. The rearrangement links TRBV29-1 to TRBJ1-3, with a possible D match to TRBD1 (6 bases). Trimming took off 7 bases at V and 3 bases at J, with 16 bases between the two ends. Germline V lookup: CDR1 SQVTM, CDR2 ANQGSEA. The CDR3 totals 14 residues.